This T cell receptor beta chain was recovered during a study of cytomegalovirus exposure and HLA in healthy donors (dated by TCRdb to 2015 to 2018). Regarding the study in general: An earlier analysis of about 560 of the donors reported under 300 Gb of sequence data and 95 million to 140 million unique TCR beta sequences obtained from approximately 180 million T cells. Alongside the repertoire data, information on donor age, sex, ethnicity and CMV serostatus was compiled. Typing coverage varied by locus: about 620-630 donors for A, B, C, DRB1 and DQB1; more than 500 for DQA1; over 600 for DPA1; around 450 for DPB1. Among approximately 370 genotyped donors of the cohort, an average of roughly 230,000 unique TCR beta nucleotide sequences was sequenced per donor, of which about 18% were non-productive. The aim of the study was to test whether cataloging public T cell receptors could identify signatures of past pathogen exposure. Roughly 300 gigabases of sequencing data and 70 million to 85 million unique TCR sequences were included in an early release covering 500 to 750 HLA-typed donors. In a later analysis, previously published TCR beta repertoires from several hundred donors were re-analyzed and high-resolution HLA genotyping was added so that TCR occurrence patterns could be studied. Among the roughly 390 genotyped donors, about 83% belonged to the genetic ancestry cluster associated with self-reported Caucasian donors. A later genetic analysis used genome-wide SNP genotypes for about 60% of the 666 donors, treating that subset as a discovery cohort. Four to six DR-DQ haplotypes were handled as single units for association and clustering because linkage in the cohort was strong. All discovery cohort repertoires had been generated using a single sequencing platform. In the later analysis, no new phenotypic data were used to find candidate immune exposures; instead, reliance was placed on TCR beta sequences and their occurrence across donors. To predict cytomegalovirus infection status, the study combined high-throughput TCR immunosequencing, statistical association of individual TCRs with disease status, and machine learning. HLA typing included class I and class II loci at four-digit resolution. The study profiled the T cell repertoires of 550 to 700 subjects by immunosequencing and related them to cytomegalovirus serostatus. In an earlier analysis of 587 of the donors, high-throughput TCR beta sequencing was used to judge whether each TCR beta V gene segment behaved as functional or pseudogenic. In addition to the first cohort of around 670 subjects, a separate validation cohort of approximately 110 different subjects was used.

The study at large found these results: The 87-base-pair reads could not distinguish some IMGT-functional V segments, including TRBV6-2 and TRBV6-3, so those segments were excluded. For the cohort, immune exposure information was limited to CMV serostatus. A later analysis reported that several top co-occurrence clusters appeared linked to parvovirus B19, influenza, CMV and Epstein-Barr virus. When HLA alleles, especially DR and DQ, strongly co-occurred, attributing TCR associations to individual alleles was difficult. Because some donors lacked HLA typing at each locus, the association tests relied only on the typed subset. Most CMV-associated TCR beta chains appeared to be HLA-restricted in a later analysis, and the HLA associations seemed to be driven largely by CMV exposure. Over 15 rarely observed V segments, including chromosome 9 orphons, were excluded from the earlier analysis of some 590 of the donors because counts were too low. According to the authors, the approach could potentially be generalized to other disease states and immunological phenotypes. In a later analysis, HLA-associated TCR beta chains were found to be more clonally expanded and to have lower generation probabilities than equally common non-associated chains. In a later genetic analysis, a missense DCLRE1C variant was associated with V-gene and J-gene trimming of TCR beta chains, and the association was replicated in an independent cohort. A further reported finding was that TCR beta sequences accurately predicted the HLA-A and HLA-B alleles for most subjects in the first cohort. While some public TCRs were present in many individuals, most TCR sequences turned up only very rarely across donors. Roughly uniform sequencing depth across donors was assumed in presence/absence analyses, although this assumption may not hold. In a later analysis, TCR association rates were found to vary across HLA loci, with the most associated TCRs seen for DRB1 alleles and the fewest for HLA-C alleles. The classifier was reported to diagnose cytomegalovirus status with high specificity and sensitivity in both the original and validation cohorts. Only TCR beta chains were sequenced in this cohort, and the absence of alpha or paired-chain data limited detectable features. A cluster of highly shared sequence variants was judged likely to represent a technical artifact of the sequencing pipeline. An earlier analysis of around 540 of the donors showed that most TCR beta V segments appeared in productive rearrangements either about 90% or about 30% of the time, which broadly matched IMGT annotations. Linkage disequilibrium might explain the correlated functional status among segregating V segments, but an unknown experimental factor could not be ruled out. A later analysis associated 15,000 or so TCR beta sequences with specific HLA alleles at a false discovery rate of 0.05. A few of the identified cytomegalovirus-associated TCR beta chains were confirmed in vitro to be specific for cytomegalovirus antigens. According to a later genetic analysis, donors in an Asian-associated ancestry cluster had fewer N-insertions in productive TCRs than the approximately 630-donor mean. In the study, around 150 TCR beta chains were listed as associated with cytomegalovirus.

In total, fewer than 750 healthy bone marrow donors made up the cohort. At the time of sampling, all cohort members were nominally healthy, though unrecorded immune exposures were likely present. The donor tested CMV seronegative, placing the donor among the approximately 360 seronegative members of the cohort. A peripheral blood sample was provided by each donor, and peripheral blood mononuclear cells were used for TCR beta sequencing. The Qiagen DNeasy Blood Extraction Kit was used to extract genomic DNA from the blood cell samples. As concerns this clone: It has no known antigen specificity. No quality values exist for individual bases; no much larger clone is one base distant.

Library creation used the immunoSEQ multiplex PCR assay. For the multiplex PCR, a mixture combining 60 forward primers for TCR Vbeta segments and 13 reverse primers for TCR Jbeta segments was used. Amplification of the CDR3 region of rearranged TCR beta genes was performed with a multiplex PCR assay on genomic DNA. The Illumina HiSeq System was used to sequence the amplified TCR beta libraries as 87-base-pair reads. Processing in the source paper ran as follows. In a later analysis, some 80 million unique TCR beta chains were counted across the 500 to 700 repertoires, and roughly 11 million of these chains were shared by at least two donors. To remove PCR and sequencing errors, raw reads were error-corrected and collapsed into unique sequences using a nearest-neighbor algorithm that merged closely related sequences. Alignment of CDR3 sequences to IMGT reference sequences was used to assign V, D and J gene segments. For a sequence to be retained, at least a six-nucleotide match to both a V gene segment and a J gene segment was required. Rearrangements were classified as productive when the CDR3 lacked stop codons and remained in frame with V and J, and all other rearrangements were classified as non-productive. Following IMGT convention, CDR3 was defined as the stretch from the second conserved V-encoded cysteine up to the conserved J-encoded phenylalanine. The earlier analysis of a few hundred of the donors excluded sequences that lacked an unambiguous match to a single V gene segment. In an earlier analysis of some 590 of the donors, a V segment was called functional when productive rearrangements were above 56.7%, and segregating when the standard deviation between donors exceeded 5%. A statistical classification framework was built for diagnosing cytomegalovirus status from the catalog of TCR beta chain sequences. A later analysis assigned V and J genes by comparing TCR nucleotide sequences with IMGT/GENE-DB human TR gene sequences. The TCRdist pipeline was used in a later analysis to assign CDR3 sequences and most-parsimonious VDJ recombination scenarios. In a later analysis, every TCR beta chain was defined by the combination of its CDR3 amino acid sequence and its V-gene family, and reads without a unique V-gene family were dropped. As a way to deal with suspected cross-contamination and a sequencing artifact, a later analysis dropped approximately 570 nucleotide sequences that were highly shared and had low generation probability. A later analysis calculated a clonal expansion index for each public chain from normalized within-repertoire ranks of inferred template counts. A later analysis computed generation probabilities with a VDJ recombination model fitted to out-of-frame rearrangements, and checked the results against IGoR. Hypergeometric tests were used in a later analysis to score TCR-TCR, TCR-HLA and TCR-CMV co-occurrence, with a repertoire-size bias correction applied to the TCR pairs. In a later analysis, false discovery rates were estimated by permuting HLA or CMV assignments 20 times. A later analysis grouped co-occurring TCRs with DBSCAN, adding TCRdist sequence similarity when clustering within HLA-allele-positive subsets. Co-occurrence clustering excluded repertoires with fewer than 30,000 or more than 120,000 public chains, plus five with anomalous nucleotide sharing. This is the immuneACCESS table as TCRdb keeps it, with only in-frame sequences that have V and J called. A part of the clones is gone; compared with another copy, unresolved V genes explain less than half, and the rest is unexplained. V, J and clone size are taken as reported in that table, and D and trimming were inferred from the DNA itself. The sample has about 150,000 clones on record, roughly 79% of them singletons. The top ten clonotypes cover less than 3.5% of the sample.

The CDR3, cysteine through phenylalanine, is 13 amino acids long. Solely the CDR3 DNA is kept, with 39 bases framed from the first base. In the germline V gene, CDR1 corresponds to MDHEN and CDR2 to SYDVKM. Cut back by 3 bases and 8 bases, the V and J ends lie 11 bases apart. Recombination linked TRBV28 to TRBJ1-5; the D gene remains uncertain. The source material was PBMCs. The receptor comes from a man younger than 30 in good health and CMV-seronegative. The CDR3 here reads CASSLARVEPQHF. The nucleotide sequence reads TGTGCCAGCAGTTTGGCCCGGGTAGAGCCCCAGCATTTT.